This TCR beta chain originates from a study of beta chain features in type 1 diabetes. Study information: Patients were similar to healthy donors in age and gender (as well as in cell yields). Summed over all samples, the examined sorted cells came to about 110 million.

The study reverse transcribed the entire isolated RNA, so it sequenced expressed TCRB transcripts. Libraries were prepared by immunoSEQ multiplex PCR; TCRdb keeps only in-frame clonotypes and omits some of them. The table records about 180,000 clones, around 7.9% of them present only once. Donors contributed one heparinised blood draw apiece, averaging about 116 mL. General study points: Using cDNA template may skew counts toward highly expressing activated cells. Patients with Type 1 diabetes showed moderately but significantly shorter TCRB CDR3s in all four CD4+ subsets.

This clone was detected only a few times. Its target is not known. The ends lost 9 bases at V and 0 bases at J; junction bases unmatched: 6. The CDR3 runs 15 residues. Germline values: CDR1 SGHRS, CDR2 YFSETQ. Sequencing was performed on central memory CD4+ T cells from blood. The source of this sequence is a man younger than 35 with type 1 diabetes. The chain employs TRBV5-1 and TRBJ2-3; 11 bases line up with TRBD2. CDR3 bases: TGCGCCACCCGTAGCGGGAGGGTAAGCACAGATACGCAGTATTTT. Translated: CATRSGRVSTDTQYF.